This T cell receptor (beta chain) derives from a study of shared clonotypes between healthy human individuals. General observations from the study: Generation probabilities of non-shared clonotypes were lower (relative to those shared by all four donors). Some naive CD4 clonotypes, around 5%, turned up in common across a handful of donors. The small donor group covered limited genetic and exposure diversity. The expectation was that sequencing depth would affect clonotype sharing among donors.

With regard to this clone: Its antigen is unknown. Other DNA sequences within the sample encode an identical CDR3.

Germline loops: CDR1 SGDLS, CDR2 YYNGEE. V lost 0 bases and J 2 bases, leaving 7 bases between the germline ends. The CDR3 is 14 amino acids. Profiling relied on immunoSEQ multiplex PCR, and the TCRdb table lists in-frame clones only, not all of them. The sample gives about 2 million clones, about 95% of which show up once; 0.9% to 1.3% is in the top ten. The naive CD8 subset, CD45RO-negative cells positively selected for CCR7, excluded terminally differentiated effector memory CD45RA+ cells. The TCR comes from a young man in good health. This rearrangement joins TRBV9 to TRBJ2-3; D call uncertain. The sample comprised naive CD8+ T cells sorted from blood. The CDR3 sequence: CASSVVGSTDTQYF. CDR3 nucleotides: TGTGCCAGCAGCGTAGTAGGCTCCACAGATACGCAGTATTTT.